A single sample is the source of the 10 T cell receptor beta chains below, sequenced in a study of cytomegalovirus exposure and HLA in healthy donors. The PCR ran on 60 Vbeta and 13 Jbeta primers. Measured with immunoSEQ multiplex PCR; TCRdb has only the in-frame clones, and not every one. The table lists approximately 81,000 clones, roughly 72% of them singletons. The sequenced material came from PBMCs. All receptors come from a man aged 35-49 years in good health and CMV-seropositive.

This chain connects TRBV15 to TRBJ1-4, with D unresolved. Trimming stripped 0 bases from V and 4 bases from J, with 15 bases between. This CDR3 contains 17 residues. CDR1 and CDR2 from the germline V gene are LNHNV and YYDKDF (reference sequence). CDR3 loop: CATSRDEGGGLNEKLFF. DNA of the CDR3: TGTGCCACCAGCAGAGACGAGGGCGGCGGCCTTAATGAAAAACTGTTTTTT.

This chain uses TRBV5-1 with TRBJ2-2; 8 bases fit TRBD2. The ends lost 2 bases at V and 1 base at J; junction bases unmatched: 1. Germline lookup yields CDR1 SGHRS and CDR2 YFSETQ. This CDR3 is built from 15 residues. In DNA form, the CDR3 reads TGCGCCAGCAGCTTCAGCGGGGGGAACACCGGGGAGCTGTTTTTT. Translation: CASSFSGGNTGELFF.

V and J are TRBV5-6 and TRBJ2-5; D is uncertain. The V gene's germline CDR1 is SGHDT and CDR2 YYEEEE. CDR3 length equals 14 residues. The germline V and J ends were trimmed by 0 bases and 1 base, with 7 bases remaining between them. The CDR3 bases are TGTGCCAGCAGCTTGGCCTACTCCCAAGAGACCCAGTACTTC. Amino acid sequence: CASSLAYSQETQYF.

J is TRBJ1-6 and V is TRBV11-2, with 7 positions matching TRBD1. V lost 5 bases and J lost 8; bases outside the gene matches: 9. The CDR3 extends over 15 amino acids. The germline CDR1 and CDR2 sequences are SGHAT and FQNNGV. The CDR3 nucleotides are TGTGCCAGCAGCCTTCAGACAGGGCCTGATTCACCCCTCCACTTT. As protein: CASSLQTGPDSPLHF.

The rearrangement links TRBV27 to TRBJ2-7; TRBD2 is a possible D gene (6 bases). The germline CDR1 and CDR2 sequences are MNHEY and SMNVEV (reference sequence). V was clipped by 4 bases and J by 11 bases, with 21 bases between them. The CDR3 length is 14 residues. The CDR3 sequence is CASSSGVGVGGEYF. The CDR3 DNA is TGTGCCAGCAGTTCGGGTGTAGGGGTAGGAGGGGAGTACTTC.

The CDR3 DNA reads as TGCGCCAGCAGCACGGGACAGCTCCAAGAGACCCAGTACTTC. This codes for CASSTGQLQETQYF. The gene calls are TRBV5-1 and TRBJ2-5; 7 bases are a match to TRBD1. The germline V gene encodes CDR1 SGHRS and CDR2 YFSETQ. This CDR3 comprises 14 residues. With 4 bases clipped from V and 1 base from J, the junction kept 4 bases outside the gene matches.

The sample holds one count of this clone. V usage is TRBV11-2 and J usage is TRBJ2-1, with TRBD2 matching 8 bases. V trimming: 5 bases; J trimming: 6 bases; junction bases outside the gene matches: 12. The germline CDR1 and CDR2 sequences are SGHAT and FQNNGV. The CDR3 length is 16 residues. CDR3 residues: CASSTSGGPTFNEQFF. In DNA form, the CDR3 reads TGTGCCAGCAGCACCTCGGGAGGGCCAACCTTCAATGAGCAGTTCTTC.

The chain joins TRBV5-1 to TRBJ2-2, with D tentatively TRBD1 (5 bases). Between the trimmed V and J ends, which lost 0 bases and 3 bases, there was a span of 9 bases. Germline V gene sequence: CDR1 SGHRS, CDR2 YFSETQ. The CDR3 has 15 amino acids. CDR3 nucleotides: TGCGCCAGCAGCTTGGACAGGCATGACACCGGGGAGCTGTTTTTT. It specifies CASSLDRHDTGELFF.

This clone came up once. The chain joins TRBV29-1 to TRBJ2-7, with D maybe TRBD2 (7 bases). Germline V gives CDR1 SQVTM, CDR2 ANQGSEA. The germline V and J ends were trimmed by 4 bases and 7 bases, with 26 bases remaining between them. This CDR3 is 16 amino acids long. This CDR3 is CSVVGGLAGAGGEQYF. In nucleotides, the CDR3 is TGCAGCGTTGTAGGGGGTCTTGCGGGGGCCGGGGGGGAGCAGTACTTC.

The V and J genes are TRBV29-1 and TRBJ2-7; D is uncertain. Germline CDR1 and CDR2: SQVTM and ANQGSEA. The CDR3 contains 11 residues. V was clipped by 4 bases and J by 5 bases, with 9 bases between them. Here the CDR3 reads CSVGQAHEQYF. CDR3 in DNA: TGCAGCGTTGGGCAGGCCCACGAGCAGTACTTC.